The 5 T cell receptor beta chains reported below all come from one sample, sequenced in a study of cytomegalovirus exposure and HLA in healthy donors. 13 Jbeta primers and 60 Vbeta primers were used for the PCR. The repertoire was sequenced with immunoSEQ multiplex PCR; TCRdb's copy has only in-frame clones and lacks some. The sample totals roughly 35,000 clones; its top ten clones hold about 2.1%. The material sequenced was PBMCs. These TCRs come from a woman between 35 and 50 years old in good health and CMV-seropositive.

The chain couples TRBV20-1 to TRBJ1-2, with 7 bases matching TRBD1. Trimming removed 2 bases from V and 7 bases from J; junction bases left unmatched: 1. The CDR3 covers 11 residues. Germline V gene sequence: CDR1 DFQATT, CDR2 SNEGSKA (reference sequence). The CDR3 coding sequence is TGCAGTGCTAGACCAGGGGGTGGCTACACCTTC. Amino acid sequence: CSARPGGGYTF.

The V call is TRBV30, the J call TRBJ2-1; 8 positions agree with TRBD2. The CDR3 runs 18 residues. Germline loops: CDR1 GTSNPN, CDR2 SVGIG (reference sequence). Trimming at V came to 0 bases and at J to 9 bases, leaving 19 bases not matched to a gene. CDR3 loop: CAWSVPPAGGSSAGEQFF. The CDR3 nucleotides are TGTGCCTGGAGTGTACCCCCCGCGGGGGGTTCTTCGGCTGGTGAGCAGTTCTTC.

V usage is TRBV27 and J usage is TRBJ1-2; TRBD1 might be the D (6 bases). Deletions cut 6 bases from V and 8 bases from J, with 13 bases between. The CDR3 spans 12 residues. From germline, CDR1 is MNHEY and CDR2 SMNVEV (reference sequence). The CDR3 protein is CASRSQGLGYTF. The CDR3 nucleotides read TGTGCCAGCAGGAGTCAGGGGCTCGGCTACACCTTC.

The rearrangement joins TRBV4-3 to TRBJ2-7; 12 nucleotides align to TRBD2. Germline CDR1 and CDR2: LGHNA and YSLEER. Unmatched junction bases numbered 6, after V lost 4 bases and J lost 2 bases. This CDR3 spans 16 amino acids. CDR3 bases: TGCGCCAGCAGCCTCTTACTAGCGGGAGGACCCTACGAGCAGTACTTC. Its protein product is CASSLLLAGGPYEQYF.

CDR3: CASSGLAGGPSSYEQYF. The CDR3 nucleotides are TGTGCCAGCAGCGGACTAGCGGGAGGACCAAGCTCCTACGAGCAGTACTTC. The V call is TRBV28, the J call TRBJ2-5; TRBD2 agrees at 14 bases. The end of the DNA is better explained by TRBJ2-7, so the J call may be wrong. Per germline, CDR1 MDHEN and CDR2 SYDVKM. The CDR3 contains 17 residues.